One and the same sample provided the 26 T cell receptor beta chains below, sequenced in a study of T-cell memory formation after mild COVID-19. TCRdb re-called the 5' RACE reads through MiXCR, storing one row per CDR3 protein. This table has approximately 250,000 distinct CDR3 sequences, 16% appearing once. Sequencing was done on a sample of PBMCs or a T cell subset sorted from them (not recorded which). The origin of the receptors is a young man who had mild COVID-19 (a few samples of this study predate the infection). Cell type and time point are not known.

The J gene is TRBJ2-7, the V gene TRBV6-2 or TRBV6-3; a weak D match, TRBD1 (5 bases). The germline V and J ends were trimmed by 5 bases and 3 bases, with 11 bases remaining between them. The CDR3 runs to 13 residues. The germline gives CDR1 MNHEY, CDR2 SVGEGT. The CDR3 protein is CASSPIQVYEQYF. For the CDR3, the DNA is TGTGCCAGCAGTCCCATACAGGTCTACGAGCAGTACTTC.

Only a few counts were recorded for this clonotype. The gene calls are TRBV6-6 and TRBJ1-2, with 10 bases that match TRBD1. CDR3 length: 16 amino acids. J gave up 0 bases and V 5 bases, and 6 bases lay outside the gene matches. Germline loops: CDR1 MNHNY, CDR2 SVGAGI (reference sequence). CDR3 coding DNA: TGTGCCAGCAGTACCAGACAGGGGGCGCCTAACTATGGCTACACCTTC. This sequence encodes CASSTRQGAPNYGYTF.

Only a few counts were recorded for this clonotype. The CDR3 bases are TGTGCCAGCCAATCAATGCGGGGGGCTTCCCGCGATACGCAGTATTTT. Translating it yields CASQSMRGASRDTQYF. The J gene is TRBJ2-3, the V gene TRBV12-3 or TRBV12-4, with TRBD2 matching over 8 bases. The CDR3 is 16 residues long. The V and J ends lost 8 bases and 6 bases, in that order; junction bases with no gene match: 16.

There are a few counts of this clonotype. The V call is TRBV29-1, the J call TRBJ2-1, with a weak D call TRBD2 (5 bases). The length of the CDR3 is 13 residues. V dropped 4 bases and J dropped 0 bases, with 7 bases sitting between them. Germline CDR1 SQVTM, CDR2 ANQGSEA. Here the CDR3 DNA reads TGCAGCGTTGTAGGGAGCTCCTACAATGAGCAGTTCTTC. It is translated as CSVVGSSYNEQFF.

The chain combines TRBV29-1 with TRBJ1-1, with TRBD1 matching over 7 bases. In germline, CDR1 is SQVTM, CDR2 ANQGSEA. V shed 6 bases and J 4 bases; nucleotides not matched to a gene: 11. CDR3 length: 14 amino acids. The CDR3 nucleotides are TGCAGCGTACAACAGGGGCCAAGGAGCACTGAAGCTTTCTTT. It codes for CSVQQGPRSTEAFF.

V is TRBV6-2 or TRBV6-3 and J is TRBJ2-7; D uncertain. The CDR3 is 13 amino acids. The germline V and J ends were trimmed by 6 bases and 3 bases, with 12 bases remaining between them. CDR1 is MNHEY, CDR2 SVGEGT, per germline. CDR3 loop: CASRRPDLYEQYF. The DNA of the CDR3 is TGTGCCAGCAGAAGACCAGACCTCTACGAGCAGTACTTC.

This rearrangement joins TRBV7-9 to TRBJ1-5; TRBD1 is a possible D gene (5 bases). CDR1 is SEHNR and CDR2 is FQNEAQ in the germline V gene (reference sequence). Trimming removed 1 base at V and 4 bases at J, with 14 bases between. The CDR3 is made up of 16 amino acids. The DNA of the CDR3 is TGTGCCAGCAGCTTAGGGGTTCCGGGGACTAATCAGCCCCAGCATTTT. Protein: CASSLGVPGTNQPQHF. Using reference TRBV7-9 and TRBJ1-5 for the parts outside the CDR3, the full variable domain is DTGVSQNPRHKITKRGQNVTFRCDPISEHNRLYWYRQTLGQGPEFLTYFQNEAQLEKSRLLSDRFSAERPKGSFSTLEIQRTEQGDSAMYLCASSLGVPGTNQPQHFGDGTRLSIL.

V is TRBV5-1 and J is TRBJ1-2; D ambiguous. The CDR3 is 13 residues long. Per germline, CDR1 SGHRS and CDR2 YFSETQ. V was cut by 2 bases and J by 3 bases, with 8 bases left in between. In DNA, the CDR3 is TGCGCCAGCAGCTTCGGATCTGACTATGGCTACACCTTC. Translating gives CASSFGSDYGYTF.

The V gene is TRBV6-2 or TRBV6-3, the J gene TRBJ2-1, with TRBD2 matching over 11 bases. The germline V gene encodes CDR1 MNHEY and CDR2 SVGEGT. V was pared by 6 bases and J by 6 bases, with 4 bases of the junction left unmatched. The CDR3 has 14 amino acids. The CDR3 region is CASRVAGGRNEQFF. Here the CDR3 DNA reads TGTGCCAGCAGGGTAGCGGGGGGGCGCAATGAGCAGTTCTTC.

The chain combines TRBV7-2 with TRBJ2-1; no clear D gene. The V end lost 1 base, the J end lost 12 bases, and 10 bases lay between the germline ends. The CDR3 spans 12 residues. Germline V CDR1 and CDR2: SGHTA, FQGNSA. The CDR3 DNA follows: TGTGCCAGCAGCTTAGTATCCGGACCGCAGTTCTTC. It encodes CASSLVSGPQFF.

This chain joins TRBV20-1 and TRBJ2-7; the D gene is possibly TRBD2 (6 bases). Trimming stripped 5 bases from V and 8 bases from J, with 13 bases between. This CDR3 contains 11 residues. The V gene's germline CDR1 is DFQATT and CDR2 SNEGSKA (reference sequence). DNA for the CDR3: TGCAGTGCTCCGCGGGGACGGAAGCAGTACTTC. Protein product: CSAPRGRKQYF.

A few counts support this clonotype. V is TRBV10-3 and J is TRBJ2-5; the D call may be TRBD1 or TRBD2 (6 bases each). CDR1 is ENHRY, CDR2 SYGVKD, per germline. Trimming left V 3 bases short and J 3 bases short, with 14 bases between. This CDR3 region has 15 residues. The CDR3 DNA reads TGTGCCATCAGTGAAAGGGGGGCCCAAAAAGAGACCCAGTACTTC. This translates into CAISERGAQKETQYF.

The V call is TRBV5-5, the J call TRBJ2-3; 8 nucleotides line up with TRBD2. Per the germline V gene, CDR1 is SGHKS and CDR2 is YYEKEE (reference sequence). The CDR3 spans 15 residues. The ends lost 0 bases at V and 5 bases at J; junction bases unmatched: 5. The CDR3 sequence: CASSLDGGAGDTQYF. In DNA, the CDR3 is TGTGCCAGCAGCTTGGACGGGGGGGCCGGAGATACGCAGTATTTT.

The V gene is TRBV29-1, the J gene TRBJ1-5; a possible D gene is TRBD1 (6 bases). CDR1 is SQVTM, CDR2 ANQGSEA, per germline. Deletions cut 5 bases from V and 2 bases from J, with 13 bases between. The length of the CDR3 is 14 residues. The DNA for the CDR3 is TGCAGCGTTTCAGGGGTATCGGGCAATCAGCCCCAGCATTTT. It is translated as CSVSGVSGNQPQHF.

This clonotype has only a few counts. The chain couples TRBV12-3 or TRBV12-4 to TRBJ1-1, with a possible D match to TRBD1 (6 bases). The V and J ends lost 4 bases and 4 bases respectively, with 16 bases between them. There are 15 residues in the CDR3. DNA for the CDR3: TGTGCCAGCAGTTGGGCAGGTGGAGGGGGCACTGAAGCTTTCTTT. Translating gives CASSWAGGGGTEAFF.

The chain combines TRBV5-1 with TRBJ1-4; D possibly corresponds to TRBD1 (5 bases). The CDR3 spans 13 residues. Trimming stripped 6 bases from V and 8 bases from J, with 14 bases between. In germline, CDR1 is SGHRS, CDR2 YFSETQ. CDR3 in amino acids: CASTLGGDEKLFF. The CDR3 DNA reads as TGCGCCAGCACCCTTGGGGGGGACGAAAAACTGTTTTTT.

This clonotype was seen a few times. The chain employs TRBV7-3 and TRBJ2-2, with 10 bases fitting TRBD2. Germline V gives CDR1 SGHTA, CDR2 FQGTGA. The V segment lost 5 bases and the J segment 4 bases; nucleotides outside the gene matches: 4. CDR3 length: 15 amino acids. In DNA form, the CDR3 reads TGTGCCAGCAGCCGGACTAGCGGATCCACCGGGGAGCTGTTTTTT. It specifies CASSRTSGSTGELFF.

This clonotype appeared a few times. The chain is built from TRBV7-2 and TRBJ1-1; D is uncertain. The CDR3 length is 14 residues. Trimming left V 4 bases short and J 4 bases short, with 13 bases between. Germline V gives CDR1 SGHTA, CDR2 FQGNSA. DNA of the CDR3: TGTGCCAGCAGCTCCCTTGGGAGGTCCACTGAAGCTTTCTTT. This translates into CASSSLGRSTEAFF.

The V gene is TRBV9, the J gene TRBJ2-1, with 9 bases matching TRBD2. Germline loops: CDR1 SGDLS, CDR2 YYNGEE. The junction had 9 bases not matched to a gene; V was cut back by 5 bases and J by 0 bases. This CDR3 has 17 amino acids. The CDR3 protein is CASRGGGGARSYNEQFF. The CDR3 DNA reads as TGTGCCAGCAGAGGGGGCGGGGGGGCCCGCTCCTACAATGAGCAGTTCTTC. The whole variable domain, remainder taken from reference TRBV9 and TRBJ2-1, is DSGVTQTPKHLITATGQRVTLRCSPRSGDLSVYWYQQSLDQGLQFLIQYYNGEERAKGNILERFSAQQFPDLHSELNLSSLELGDSALYFCASRGGGGARSYNEQFFGPGTRLTVL.

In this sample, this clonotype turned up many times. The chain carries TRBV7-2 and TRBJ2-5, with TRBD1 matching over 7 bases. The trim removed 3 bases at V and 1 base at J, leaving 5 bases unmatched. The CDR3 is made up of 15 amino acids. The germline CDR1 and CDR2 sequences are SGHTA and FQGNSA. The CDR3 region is CASSFPTGRQETQYF. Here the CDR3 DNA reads TGTGCCAGCAGCTTCCCGACAGGGCGCCAAGAGACCCAGTACTTC. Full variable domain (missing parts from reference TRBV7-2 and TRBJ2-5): GAGVSQSPSNKVTEKGKDVELRCDPISGHTALYWYRQSLGQGLEFLIYFQGNSAPDKSGLPSDRFSAERTGGSVSTLTIQRTQQEDSAVYLCASSFPTGRQETQYFGPGTRLLVL.

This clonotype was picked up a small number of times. The CDR3: CASSIRHRGDEKLFF. CDR3 sequence (DNA): TGTGCCAGTAGTATTCGGCACAGGGGAGACGAAAAACTGTTTTTT. V is TRBV19 and J is TRBJ1-4; 7 bases agree with TRBD1. Trimming cost V 3 bases and J 8 bases; bases outside gene matches: 9. CDR1 and CDR2 from the germline V gene are LNHDA and SQIVND (reference sequence). The CDR3 length is 15 residues. The full variable domain, rest sourced from reference TRBV19 and TRBJ1-4, is DGGITQSPKYLFRKEGQNVTLSCEQNLNHDAMYWYRQDPGQGLRLIYYSQIVNDFQKGDIAEGYSVSREKKESFPLTVTSAQKNPTAFYLCASSIRHRGDEKLFFGSGTQLSVL.

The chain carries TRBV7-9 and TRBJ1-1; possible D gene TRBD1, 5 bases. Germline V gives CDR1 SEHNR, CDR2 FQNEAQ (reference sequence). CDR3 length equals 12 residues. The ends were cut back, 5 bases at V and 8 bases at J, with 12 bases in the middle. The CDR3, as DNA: TGTGCCAGCAGCCTGGGGGTCGGCGAAGCTTTCTTT. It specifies CASSLGVGEAFF. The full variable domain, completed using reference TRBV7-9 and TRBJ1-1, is DTGVSQNPRHKITKRGQNVTFRCDPISEHNRLYWYRQTLGQGPEFLTYFQNEAQLEKSRLLSDRFSAERPKGSFSTLEIQRTEQGDSAMYLCASSLGVGEAFFGQGTRLTVV.

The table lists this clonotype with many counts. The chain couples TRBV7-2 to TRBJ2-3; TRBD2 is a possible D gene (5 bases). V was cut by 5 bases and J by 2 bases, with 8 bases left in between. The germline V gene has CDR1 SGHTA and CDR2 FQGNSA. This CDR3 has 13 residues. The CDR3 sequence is CASSPDFTDTQYF. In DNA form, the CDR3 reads TGTGCCAGCAGCCCGGACTTCACAGATACGCAGTATTTT.

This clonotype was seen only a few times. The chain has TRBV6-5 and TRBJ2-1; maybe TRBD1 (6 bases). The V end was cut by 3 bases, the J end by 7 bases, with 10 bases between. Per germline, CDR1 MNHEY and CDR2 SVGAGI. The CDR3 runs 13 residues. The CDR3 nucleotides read TGTGCCAGCAGTTATTTTAGGGGGAATGAGCAGTTCTTC. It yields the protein CASSYFRGNEQFF.

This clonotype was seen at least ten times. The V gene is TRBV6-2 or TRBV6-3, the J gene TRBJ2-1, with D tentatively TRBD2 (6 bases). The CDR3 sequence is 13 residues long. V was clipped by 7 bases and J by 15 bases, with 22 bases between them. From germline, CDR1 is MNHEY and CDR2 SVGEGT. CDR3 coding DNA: TGTGCCAGCACTGGGACTCCGGGGAGATCCCGGTTCTTC. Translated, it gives CASTGTPGRSRFF.

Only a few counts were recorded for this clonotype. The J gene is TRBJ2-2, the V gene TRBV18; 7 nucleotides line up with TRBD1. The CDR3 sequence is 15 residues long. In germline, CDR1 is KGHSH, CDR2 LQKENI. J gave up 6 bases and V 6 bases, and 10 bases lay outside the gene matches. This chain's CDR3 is CASSRKTGQAGELFF. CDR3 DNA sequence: TGTGCCAGCTCGCGGAAGACAGGGCAGGCCGGGGAGCTGTTTTTT.